Shown below are 4 T cell receptor beta chains from a single sample sequenced in a study of beta chain features in type 1 diabetes. Study-level findings and limits: Moderate but significant shortening of TCRB CDR3s was recorded in all four CD4+ subsets from Type 1 diabetes patients.

No cognate antigen is known for these TCRs. Reverse transcription of all isolated RNA meant that expressed TCRB transcripts were sequenced. Repertoires were generated with immunoSEQ multiplex PCR, while TCRdb's copy carries only in-frame clones and drops some. Of 250,000 to 350,000 clones in the sample, 15% are singletons; the top ten hold about 0.014%. Material for sequencing was naive CD4+ T cells from blood. The receptors come from a man between 18 and 29 years old with type 1 diabetes.

The V call is TRBV28, the J call TRBJ2-5; a weak D match, TRBD2 (5 bases). The CDR3 loop spans 15 amino acids. V was clipped by 4 bases and J by 2 bases, with 14 bases between them. From germline, CDR1 is MDHEN and CDR2 SYDVKM. CDR3 sequence (DNA): TGTGCCAGCAGTTCCGGAGGACGGAAACAAGAGACCCAGTACTTC. Protein: CASSSGGRKQETQYF.

Only a few counts were recorded for this clone. This chain links TRBV6-6 with TRBJ1-2; possible D gene TRBD1, 6 bases. The length of the CDR3 is 14 residues. CDR1 and CDR2 (germline): MNHNY, SVGAGI (reference sequence). V dropped 2 bases and J dropped 3 bases, with 10 bases sitting between them. The CDR3, as DNA: TGTGCCAGCAGTTACGTTGAGGGGGACTATGGCTACACCTTC. Amino acids: CASSYVEGDYGYTF.

The genes are TRBV7-2 and TRBJ2-1; TRBD1 might be the D (6 bases). The germline V and J ends were trimmed by 3 bases and 5 bases, with 11 bases remaining between them. The CDR3 is made up of 14 amino acids. Germline CDR1 is SGHTA and CDR2 is FQGNSA. The CDR3, as DNA: TGTGCCAGCAGCTTTGCGGACAGAAACAATGAGCAGTTCTTC. It codes for CASSFADRNNEQFF. The full variable domain, rest sourced from reference TRBV7-2 and TRBJ2-1, is GAGVSQSPSNKVTEKGKDVELRCDPISGHTALYWYRQSLGQGLEFLIYFQGNSAPDKSGLPSDRFSAERTGGSVSTLTIQRTQQEDSAVYLCASSFADRNNEQFFGPGTRLTVL.

V usage is TRBV29-1 and J usage is TRBJ1-3, with TRBD1 identical over 7 bases. V lost 7 bases and J lost 4; bases outside the gene matches: 7. Germline-derived CDR1 and CDR2 are SQVTM and ANQGSEA. This CDR3 is built from 13 residues. The CDR3 here is CSARDRLGNTIYF. In DNA, the CDR3 is TGCAGCGCCCGGGACAGACTAGGAAACACCATATATTTT.